This TCR beta chain was profiled in a study of cytomegalovirus exposure and HLA in healthy donors. Worth noting for this clone: Its cognate antigen is unknown.

Germline lookup yields CDR1 SGHVS and CDR2 FNYEAQ. The CDR3 is 17 residues long. V shed 1 base and J 3 bases; nucleotides not matched to a gene: 9. The PCR had 60 Vbeta and 13 Jbeta primers. Assay used: immunoSEQ multiplex PCR; TCRdb lists only in-frame clones, some missing. The sample holds 130,000 to 150,000 clones, roughly 80% seen once. Study-level points and caveats: Apparent HLA restriction characterized most CMV-associated TCR beta chains in a later analysis.

This sequence was found in a woman aged 40 to 49 in good health and CMV-seropositive. This rearrangement joins TRBV7-6 to TRBJ2-3; 8 bases fit TRBD2. The sequenced sample was PBMCs. CDR3 nucleotides: TGTGCCAGCAGCTTAGGGACTAGCTCCGTTAGGACAGATACGCAGTATTTT. Amino acid sequence: CASSLGTSSVRTDTQYF.